These 32 T cell receptor beta chains share one sample of origin, sequenced in a study of blood T cells in healthy people across ages. A sample-barcoded 5' primer and a J-beta primer mix were used in a second PCR of about 7 to 11 cycles. TCRdb used MiXCR to reprocess the 5' RACE reads, holding one entry per CDR3 protein. The sample includes some 700,000 distinct CDR3 sequences, approximately 43% of them seen just once. The specimen was blood. Receptors originate from a woman aged 55-69 years in good health.

The sample holds a few counts of this clonotype. The rearrangement uses TRBV5-5 and TRBJ1-1, with 8 bases aligning to TRBD1. The germline CDR1 and CDR2 sequences are SGHKS and YYEKEE (reference sequence). The ends lost 0 bases at V and 4 bases at J; junction bases unmatched: 8. The CDR3 totals 16 residues. The DNA for the CDR3 is TGTGCCAGCAGCTTGGGACAGGGGATTATAGTCACTGAAGCTTTCTTT. This encodes CASSLGQGIIVTEAFF.

This clonotype was recorded once. This chain links TRBV18 with TRBJ2-7, with D uncertain. TRBJ2-5 matches the DNA end more closely, so the J call is doubtful. The germline V gene has CDR1 KGHSH and CDR2 LQKENI. CDR3 length: 13 amino acids. Here the CDR3 DNA reads TGTGCCAGCTCACCAAACCCCTCCGAGACCCAGTACTTC. Translated, it gives CASSPNPSETQYF.

This sequence joins TRBV5-1 and TRBJ2-1; D ambiguous. Germline V gene data show CDR1 as SGHRS and CDR2 as YFSETQ. V gave up 2 bases and J gave up 10 bases, with 16 bases separating them. The CDR3 totals 14 residues. Here the CDR3 reads CASSFSGNAYEQFF. The DNA of the CDR3 is TGCGCCAGCAGCTTTTCCGGTAACGCCTACGAGCAGTTCTTC.

V and J are TRBV15 and TRBJ2-5, with 7 bases lining up with TRBD2. This CDR3 region has 17 residues. Germline V lookup: CDR1 LNHNV, CDR2 YYDKDF (reference sequence). V lost 0 bases and J lost 2; bases outside the gene matches: 9. CDR3 sequence (DNA): TGTGCCACCAGCAGAGATCAGGGTAGCGGGTTACAAGAGACCCAGTACTTC. Amino acids: CATSRDQGSGLQETQYF.

This chain uses TRBV20-1 with TRBJ1-2; D not certain. V was shortened by 1 base and J by 3 bases, with 12 bases between the two germline ends. Germline V gene data show CDR1 as DFQATT and CDR2 as SNEGSKA (reference sequence). This CDR3 is built from 14 residues. CDR3 residues: CSARAGGQHYGYTF. CDR3 coding DNA: TGCAGTGCTAGAGCCGGCGGTCAACACTATGGCTACACCTTC.

This sequence joins TRBV6-6 and TRBJ2-1, with 11 positions matching TRBD2. The germline gives CDR1 MNHNY, CDR2 SVGAGI (reference sequence). The CDR3 has 16 residues. The trim removed 0 bases at V and 9 bases at J, leaving 7 bases unmatched. Here the CDR3 reads CASSYSVIAGGVEQFF. In DNA, the CDR3 is TGTGCCAGCAGTTACTCGGTGATAGCGGGAGGGGTTGAGCAGTTCTTC.

This clonotype appeared a few times. The V and J genes are TRBV6-5 and TRBJ2-1; 10 bases fit TRBD2. The CDR3 has 15 residues. Trimming took 5 bases from V and 7 from J; bases not matched to a gene: 8. Germline CDR1 is MNHEY and CDR2 is SVGAGI. CDR3 nucleotide sequence: TGTGCCAGCAGTGATCCTAGCGGGGGAAGAAATGAGCAGTTCTTC. Its protein is CASSDPSGGRNEQFF.

In this sample, this clonotype turned up many times. The chain is built from TRBV5-6 and TRBJ2-5; D perhaps matches TRBD1 (6 bases). The CDR3 sequence is 16 residues long. V was clipped by 0 bases and J by 2 bases, with 14 bases between them. Germline CDR1 is SGHDT and CDR2 is YYEEEE. CDR3 sequence: CASSLATGWGQETQYF. The DNA for the CDR3 is TGTGCCAGCAGCTTGGCCACAGGGTGGGGACAAGAGACCCAGTACTTC.

Only one count was recorded for this clonotype. The chain carries TRBV10-1 and TRBJ2-1, with a possible D match to TRBD1 (5 bases). The CDR3 consists of 13 residues. Germline CDR1 WNHNN, CDR2 SYGVQD (reference sequence). V lost 5 bases and J lost 5, with 10 bases in between. The CDR3 nucleotides read TGCGCCAGCAGTACTGGGGCCCACAATGAGCAGTTCTTC. Protein: CASSTGAHNEQFF.

The chain carries TRBV5-1 and TRBJ2-3; the match to TRBD2 covers 12 bases. Per the germline V gene, CDR1 is SGHRS and CDR2 is YFSETQ. CDR3 length: 16 residues. The trim removed 0 bases at V and 4 bases at J, leaving 3 bases unmatched. The DNA of the CDR3 is TGCGCCAGCAGCTTGGAGGCTAGCGGGGGGGCAGATACGCAGTATTTT. Its translation is CASSLEASGGADTQYF.

About this clonotype: The junction shows a germline mismatch at one end, possibly a read error. The chain uses TRBV10-1 and TRBJ2-5; 8 positions match TRBD1. The germline V gene has CDR1 WNHNN and CDR2 SYGVQD (reference sequence). CDR3 length: 12 residues. This CDR3 reads CASGDRGWEQYF. CDR3 coding DNA: TGCGCCAGCGGTGACAGGGGTTGGGAGCAGTACTTC.

The V and J genes are TRBV20-1 and TRBJ1-1; D is unclear. In germline, CDR1 is DFQATT, CDR2 SNEGSKA (reference sequence). This CDR3 contains 14 residues. V shed 0 bases and J shed 4 bases, with 12 bases lying between them. CDR3 bases: TGCAGTGCTAGAGAAGGCCAGGCGGCCACTGAAGCTTTCTTT. Translation gives CSAREGQAATEAFF.

This clonotype came up many times. This sequence joins TRBV4-2 and TRBJ1-2, with 10 nucleotides matching TRBD1. Germline CDR1 reads LGHNA; CDR2 reads YNFKEQ. J lost 7 bases, V lost 3 bases, and 8 bases had no gene match. The CDR3 has 15 amino acids. The CDR3 sequence: CASSQPGTGEGGYTF. The CDR3 nucleotides read TGTGCCAGCAGCCAGCCCGGGACAGGGGAGGGTGGCTACACCTTC.

The chain uses TRBV20-1 and TRBJ2-7; tentatively, D is TRBD1 (6 bases). This CDR3 spans 13 amino acids. Germline CDR1 and CDR2: DFQATT and SNEGSKA (reference sequence). Trimming cost V 5 bases and J 2 bases, with 13 bases left between them. The CDR3 nucleotides read TGCAGTGCTCGGGACACCAGCGCCTACGAGCAGTACTTC. It is translated as CSARDTSAYEQYF.

This clonotype was found a few times. The J gene is TRBJ2-3, the V gene TRBV7-3; D remains ambiguous. From germline, CDR1 is SGHTA and CDR2 FQGTGA. V was cut by 3 bases and J by 0 bases, with 7 bases left in between. This CDR3 is built from 14 residues. CDR3 nucleotides: TGTGCCAGCAGCTTCGTTGCTAGCACAGATACGCAGTATTTT. As protein: CASSFVASTDTQYF.

The chain is built from TRBV27 and TRBJ2-4, with D possibly TRBD2 on 5 matching bases. TRBJ2-7 explains the end of the DNA better; the J call may be wrong. CDR1 and CDR2 from the germline V gene are MNHEY and SMNVEV (reference sequence). The length of the CDR3 is 13 residues. CDR3 nucleotides: TGTGCCAGCAGTATTTTTGAGGGCTACGAGCAGTACTTC. Translation gives CASSIFEGYEQYF.

The genes are TRBV3-1 and TRBJ2-1; 12 positions match TRBD2. This CDR3 region has 18 residues. Germline V CDR1 and CDR2: LGHDT, YNNKEL (reference sequence). The ends lost 1 base at V and 0 bases at J; junction bases unmatched: 4. The CDR3, as DNA: TGTGCCAGCAGCCAAGGACTAGCGGGGGCCTACTCCTACAATGAGCAGTTCTTC. Protein: CASSQGLAGAYSYNEQFF.

About this clonotype itself: The conserved closing phenylalanine or tryptophan is absent in this CDR3, likely reflecting a read error. The chain links TRBV28 to TRBJ2-5; 8 bases fit TRBD2. CDR3 length: 14 amino acids. Per the germline V gene, CDR1 is MDHEN and CDR2 is SYDVKM. The CDR3 region is CASSLGGLEEIQYY. CDR3 coding DNA: TGTGCCAGCAGTTTAGGGGGACTAGAAGAGATCCAGTACTAC.

The chain combines TRBV3-1 with TRBJ2-3; 8 bases match TRBD1. The V segment lost 3 bases and the J segment 4 bases; nucleotides outside the gene matches: 12. The CDR3 has 17 amino acids. Germline values: CDR1 LGHDT, CDR2 YNNKEL (reference sequence). The DNA for the CDR3 is TGTGCCAGCAGCCAGGACTGGACAGGGACGGCGGCAGATACGCAGTATTTT. It encodes CASSQDWTGTAADTQYF.

The chain employs TRBV9 and TRBJ2-1, with 7 nucleotides matching TRBD2. Germline loops: CDR1 SGDLS, CDR2 YYNGEE. This CDR3 has 15 amino acids. V gave up 0 bases and J gave up 4 bases; unmatched junction bases: 4. In nucleotides, the CDR3 is TGTGCCAGCAGCGTAGGACGGGGGGATTACAATGAGCAGTTCTTC. It codes for CASSVGRGDYNEQFF.

The V gene is TRBV28, the J gene TRBJ2-4; no reliable D call. Trimming took off 3 bases at V and 0 bases at J, with 9 bases between the two ends. This CDR3 spans 15 amino acids. Germline CDR1 and CDR2: MDHEN and SYDVKM. The CDR3 sequence is CASSFTKLAKNIQYF. The DNA of the CDR3 is TGTGCCAGCAGTTTTACAAAACTAGCCAAAAACATTCAGTACTTC.

This clonotype occurred once. The chain carries TRBV20-1 and TRBJ2-5; unclear D gene. This CDR3 is 14 amino acids long. CDR1 DFQATT and CDR2 SNEGSKA come from the germline V gene (reference sequence). Deletions cut 3 bases from V and 1 base from J, with 12 bases between. The CDR3 DNA sequence: TGCAGTGCTAGGGCTTTACGTGGCCAAGAGACCCAGTACTTC. Its protein is CSARALRGQETQYF.

Turning to this clonotype: Since a much larger clone is just one base distant, this may be a read error. The V and J genes are TRBV29-1 and TRBJ2-7, with 7 bases matching TRBD1. V lost 7 bases and J lost 1; bases outside the gene matches: 10. Germline values: CDR1 SQVTM, CDR2 ANQGSEA. The CDR3 has 14 residues. The CDR3 region has the DNA TGCAGCGCGGGAAGACAGGGAGATTCCTACGAGCAGTACTTC. Translation: CSAGRQGDSYEQYF.

The chain joins TRBV4-2 to TRBJ1-1, with 7 nucleotides matching TRBD1. The CDR3 spans 15 residues. CDR1 is LGHNA, CDR2 YNFKEQ, per germline. With V trimmed by 3 bases and J by 3 bases, 7 bases remained unmatched. CDR3 nucleotides: TGTGCCAGCAGCCACCTATCACAGGGGCACACTGAAGCTTTCTTT. Its protein is CASSHLSQGHTEAFF.

V gene TRBV15 combines with J gene TRBJ2-7; 8 nucleotides match TRBD1. This CDR3 is built from 14 residues. CDR1 LNHNV and CDR2 YYDKDF come from the germline V gene (reference sequence). The J segment lost 5 bases and the V segment lost 3 bases, leaving 6 bases of the junction unmatched. CDR3 sequence reads: CATSRTGVKDEQYF. The CDR3 DNA follows: TGTGCCACCAGCAGGACAGGGGTGAAGGACGAGCAGTACTTC.

On this clonotype itself: This may be a read error, as it is one base from a much larger clone. The chain joins TRBV5-1 to TRBJ2-7; 7 nucleotides agree with TRBD1. This CDR3 has 13 residues. Germline CDR1 SGHRS, CDR2 YFSETQ. CDR3 region: CAGRGTYPNEQYF. Written as DNA, the CDR3 is TGCGCCGGCAGGGGGACATACCCTAACGAGCAGTACTTC.

This clonotype appeared a single time. The J gene is TRBJ1-1, the V gene TRBV7-9; D not resolved. Deletions cut 5 bases from V and 4 bases from J, with 8 bases between. The CDR3 length is 12 residues. The V gene's germline CDR1 is SEHNR and CDR2 FQNEAQ (reference sequence). This CDR3 reads CASSLRSTEAFF. The CDR3 nucleotides are TGTGCCAGCAGCCTCCGAAGCACTGAAGCTTTCTTT.

This clonotype was recorded at least ten times. The chain combines TRBV5-1 with TRBJ1-5; D gene ambiguous. Per the germline V gene, CDR1 is SGHRS and CDR2 is YFSETQ. The V end was cut by 0 bases, the J end by 2 bases, with 12 bases between. There are 16 residues in the CDR3. CDR3 region: CASSLGPTGGNQPQHF. The CDR3 DNA sequence: TGCGCCAGCAGCTTGGGGCCAACGGGTGGCAATCAGCCCCAGCATTTT.

This clonotype has more than one count but fewer than ten. The chain couples TRBV5-1 to TRBJ2-1; TRBD2 aligns across 11 bases. CDR3 length: 15 amino acids. The ends lost 9 bases at V and 7 bases at J; junction bases unmatched: 12. Germline loops: CDR1 SGHRS, CDR2 YFSETQ. CDR3: CATAYGLAGINEQFF. DNA of the CDR3: TGCGCCACCGCGTACGGACTAGCGGGTATTAATGAGCAGTTCTTC. The full variable domain, rest sourced from reference TRBV5-1 and TRBJ2-1, is KAGVTQTPRYLIKTRGQQVTLSCSPISGHRSVSWYQQTPGQGLQFLFEYFSETQRNKGNFPGRFSGRQFSNSRSEMNVSTLELGDSALYLCATAYGLAGINEQFFGPGTRLTVL.

The table lists this clonotype with a few counts. V gene TRBV20-1 combines with J gene TRBJ2-7, with a possible D match to TRBD1 (5 bases). The germline gives CDR1 DFQATT, CDR2 SNEGSKA (reference sequence). The length of the CDR3 is 13 residues. The V end lost 3 bases, the J end lost 0 bases, and 9 bases lay between the germline ends. The CDR3 loop reads CSASQGSSYEQYF. The CDR3 DNA reads TGCAGTGCTAGCCAGGGTTCCTCCTACGAGCAGTACTTC.

The V gene is TRBV12-3 or TRBV12-4, the J gene TRBJ2-3, with D possibly being TRBD2 (6 bases). This CDR3 is built from 15 residues. Trimming took 1 base from V and 2 from J, leaving 10 bases between them. The CDR3: CASSLGLAYTDTQYF. CDR3 DNA: TGTGCCAGCAGTTTAGGCCTAGCGTACACAGATACGCAGTATTTT.

The rearrangement links TRBV6-1 to TRBJ2-3, with D uncertain. The CDR3 runs 13 residues. The V end was cut by 5 bases, the J end by 1 base, with 7 bases between. Germline-derived CDR1 and CDR2 are MNHNS and SASEGT. Here the CDR3 reads CASSPVRTDTQYF. The CDR3 DNA reads TGTGCCAGCAGTCCTGTCCGCACAGATACGCAGTATTTT.